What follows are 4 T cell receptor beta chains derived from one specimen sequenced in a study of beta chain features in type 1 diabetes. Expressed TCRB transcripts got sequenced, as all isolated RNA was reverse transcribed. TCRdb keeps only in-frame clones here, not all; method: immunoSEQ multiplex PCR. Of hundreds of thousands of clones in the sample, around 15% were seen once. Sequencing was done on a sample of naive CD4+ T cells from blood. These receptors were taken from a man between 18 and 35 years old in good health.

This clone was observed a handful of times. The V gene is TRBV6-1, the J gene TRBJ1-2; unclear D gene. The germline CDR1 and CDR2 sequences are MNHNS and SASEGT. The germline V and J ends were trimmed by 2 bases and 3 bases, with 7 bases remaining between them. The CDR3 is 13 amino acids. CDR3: CASSELGHYGYTF. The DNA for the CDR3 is TGTGCCAGCAGTGAACTAGGGCACTATGGCTACACCTTC.

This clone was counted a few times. This CDR3 is CATSMRRTRRVNEQFF. DNA for the CDR3: TGTGCCACCAGCATGAGGCGGACTAGACGGGTCAATGAGCAGTTCTTC. The chain recombines TRBV15 with TRBJ2-1; 7 bases line up with TRBD2. This CDR3 is built from 16 residues. The ends lost 4 bases at V and 6 bases at J; junction bases unmatched: 12. Germline values: CDR1 LNHNV, CDR2 YYDKDF (reference sequence).

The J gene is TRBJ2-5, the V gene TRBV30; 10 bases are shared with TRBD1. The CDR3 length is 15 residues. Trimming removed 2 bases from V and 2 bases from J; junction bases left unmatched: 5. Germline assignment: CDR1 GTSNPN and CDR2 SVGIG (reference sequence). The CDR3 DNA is TGTGCCTGGAGTTTCGGGACAGGGGAACAAGAGACCCAGTACTTC. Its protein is CAWSFGTGEQETQYF.

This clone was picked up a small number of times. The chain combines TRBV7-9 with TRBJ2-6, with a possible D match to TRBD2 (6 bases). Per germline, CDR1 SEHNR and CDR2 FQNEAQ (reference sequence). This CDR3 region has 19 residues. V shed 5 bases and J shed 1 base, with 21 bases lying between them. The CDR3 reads CASSPQGAGTLSGANVLTF. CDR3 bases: TGTGCCAGCAGCCCCCAAGGGGCGGGGACCCTGTCTGGGGCCAACGTCCTGACTTTC.